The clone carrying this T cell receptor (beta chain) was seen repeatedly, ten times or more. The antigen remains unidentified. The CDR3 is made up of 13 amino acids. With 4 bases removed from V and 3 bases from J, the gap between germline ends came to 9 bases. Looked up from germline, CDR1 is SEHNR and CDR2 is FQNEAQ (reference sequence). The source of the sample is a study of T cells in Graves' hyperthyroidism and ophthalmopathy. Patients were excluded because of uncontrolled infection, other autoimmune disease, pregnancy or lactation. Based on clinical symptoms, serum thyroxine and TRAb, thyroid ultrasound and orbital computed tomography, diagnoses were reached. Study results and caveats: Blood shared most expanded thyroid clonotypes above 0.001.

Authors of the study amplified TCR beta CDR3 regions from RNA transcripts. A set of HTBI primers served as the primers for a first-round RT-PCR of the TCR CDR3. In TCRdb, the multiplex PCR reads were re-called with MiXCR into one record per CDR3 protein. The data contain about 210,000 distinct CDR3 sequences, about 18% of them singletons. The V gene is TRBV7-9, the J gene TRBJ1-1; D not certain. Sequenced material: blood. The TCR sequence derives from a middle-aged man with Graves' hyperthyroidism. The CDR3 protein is CASSSEQDTEAFF. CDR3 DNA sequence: TGTGCCAGCAGCTCAGAGCAGGACACTGAAGCTTTCTTT.